Below, 21 T cell receptor beta chains from the same sample are listed, as sequenced in a study of T cell changes during pregnancy in multiple sclerosis. Using immunoSEQ multiplex PCR, the repertoire was profiled, and TCRdb retains in-frame clones only, with some absent. Among about 36,000 clones, 85% to 95% were seen once, and the ten largest hold 1.2%. Specimen: PBMCs (not recorded whether the cells were cultured). These receptors were taken from a female donor with multiple sclerosis, enrolled in a pregnancy study.

The chain carries TRBV28 and TRBJ1-5, with TRBD1 matching 8 bases. CDR3 length equals 20 residues. V lost 2 bases to trimming and J lost 6 bases; unmatched junction nucleotides: 21. Looked up from germline, CDR1 is MDHEN and CDR2 is SYDVKM. This CDR3 reads CASSLAWGRQGRRGGQPQHF. The DNA of the CDR3 is TGTGCCAGCAGTTTAGCTTGGGGGAGACAGGGGAGGAGAGGTGGTCAGCCCCAGCATTTT.

The chain joins TRBV19 to TRBJ1-2, with no clear D. Deletions cut 1 base from V and 2 bases from J, with 8 bases between. The CDR3 has 14 residues. Germline CDR1 reads LNHDA; CDR2 reads SQIVND (reference sequence). The CDR3 region has the DNA TGTGCCAGTAGTATAGGCGGAGCGAACTATGGCTACACCTTC. Encoded protein: CASSIGGANYGYTF.

The rearrangement joins TRBV2 to TRBJ2-7; TRBD2 matches at 12 bases. The CDR3 loop spans 15 amino acids. Germline CDR1 reads SNHLY; CDR2 reads FYNNEI. J gave up 6 bases and V 4 bases, and 7 bases lay outside the gene matches. CDR3 protein: CASSATSGRRSEQYF. DNA for the CDR3: TGTGCCAGCAGTGCCACTAGCGGGAGGCGATCCGAGCAGTACTTC.

The chain links TRBV7-9 to TRBJ2-3; either TRBD1 or TRBD2 may supply D (5 bases each). The CDR3 runs to 14 residues. CDR1 is SEHNR and CDR2 is FQNEAQ in the germline V gene (reference sequence). The V end was cut by 5 bases, the J end by 2 bases, with 11 bases between. In nucleotides, the CDR3 is TGTGCCAGCAGCCCATGGGGGAACACAGATACGCAGTATTTT. Amino acids: CASSPWGNTDTQYF.

This sequence joins TRBV11-2 and TRBJ1-4; D remains ambiguous. The CDR3 runs to 13 residues. Trimming shortened V by 1 base and J by 8 bases, and 8 bases separated the two germline ends. Germline V gene lookup returns CDR1 SGHAT and CDR2 FQNNGV. Written as DNA, the CDR3 is TGTGCCAGCAGCTTAGTGTTCTGGGAAAAACTGTTTTTT. This sequence encodes CASSLVFWEKLFF.

The gene calls are TRBV7-3 and TRBJ2-6; 10 bases line up with TRBD2. After removal of 2 bases from V and 5 bases from J, the junction contained 9 bases not matched to a gene. The CDR3 spans 18 residues. Germline values: CDR1 SGHTA, CDR2 FQGTGA. CDR3 bases: TGTGCCAGCAGCTTATGTTGTCTAGCGGGGGCCTGGGCCAACGTCCTGACTTTC. Encoded protein: CASSLCCLAGAWANVLTF. The full variable domain, in which reference TRBV7-3 and TRBJ2-6 provide the parts outside the CDR3, is GAGVSQTPSNKVTEKGKYVELRCDPISGHTALYWYRQSLGQGPEFLIYFQGTGAADDSGLPNDRFFAVRPEGSVSTLKIQRTERGDSAVYLCASSLCCLAGAWANVLTFGAGSRLTVL.

The chain carries TRBV6-1 and TRBJ2-5; 12 bases align to TRBD2. The CDR3 extends over 15 amino acids. V lost 6 bases and J lost 6; bases outside the gene matches: 8. Germline assignment: CDR1 MNHNS and CDR2 SASEGT. The CDR3, as DNA: TGTGCCAGCAGCCCTCTAGCGGGAGGGCCCCAGACCCAGTACTTC. Translating gives CASSPLAGGPQTQYF.

The chain links TRBV5-6 to TRBJ2-7, with a weak D call TRBD2 (6 bases). V lost 0 bases to trimming and J lost 4 bases, with 11 bases between them. The CDR3 is made up of 14 amino acids. Germline V gene data show CDR1 as SGHDT and CDR2 as YYEEEE. CDR3 residues: CASSLGSGGYEQYF. For the CDR3, the DNA is TGTGCCAGCAGCTTGGGGTCCGGGGGATACGAGCAGTACTTC.

This clone was observed a handful of times. The V and J genes are TRBV18 and TRBJ1-1; perhaps TRBD1 as D (6 bases). This CDR3 comprises 12 residues. Trimming took 6 bases from V and 11 from J, leaving 16 bases between them. Germline CDR1 and CDR2: KGHSH and LQKENI. The CDR3 is CASSLDRIAAFF. Here the CDR3 DNA reads TGTGCCAGCTCCCTAGACAGGATAGCCGCTTTCTTT.

The chain employs TRBV6-5 and TRBJ2-7; D unresolved. The V gene's germline CDR1 is MNHEY and CDR2 SVGAGI. CDR3 length: 16 amino acids. The V gene lost 0 bases and the J gene lost 2 bases, with 14 bases spanning the gap. CDR3: CASSYSGGRLAYEQYF. CDR3 DNA: TGTGCCAGCAGTTACTCGGGTGGCCGATTGGCCTACGAGCAGTACTTC.

J is TRBJ1-2 and V is TRBV4-3; 10 positions agree with TRBD1. The CDR3 spans 14 residues. Germline lookup yields CDR1 LGHNA and CDR2 YSLEER. V shed 1 base and J 7 bases; nucleotides not matched to a gene: 3. The CDR3 is CASSQVTGGSGYTF. In DNA form, the CDR3 reads TGCGCCAGCAGCCAAGTGACAGGGGGCTCTGGCTACACCTTC.

This sequence joins TRBV2 and TRBJ1-2; D is possibly TRBD1 (6 bases). The CDR3 is made up of 15 amino acids. CDR1 and CDR2 from the germline V gene are SNHLY and FYNNEI. V was shortened by 2 bases and J by 4 bases, with 14 bases between the two germline ends. CDR3 in amino acids: CASSEMRGSFYGYTF. The CDR3 nucleotides are TGTGCCAGCAGTGAAATGAGGGGGTCCTTCTATGGCTACACCTTC.

The rearrangement uses TRBV11-3 and TRBJ2-2; D is undetermined. The CDR3 has 12 amino acids. V lost 5 bases and J 2 bases, leaving 3 bases between the germline ends. The germline gives CDR1 SGHNT, CDR2 YENEEA. The DNA for the CDR3 is TGTGCCAGCAGCGGTAACACCGGGGAGCTGTTTTTT. As protein: CASSGNTGELFF.

The chain employs TRBV6-4 and TRBJ2-3; D is possibly TRBD1 (6 bases). V was clipped by 5 bases and J by 5 bases, with 14 bases between them. The CDR3 sequence is 14 residues long. From germline, CDR1 is MRHNA and CDR2 SNTAGT. The CDR3 DNA follows: TGTGCCAGCAGTCGTGGGGTAGGGGGAGATACGCAGTATTTT. Residues: CASSRGVGGDTQYF.

The chain is built from TRBV5-4 and TRBJ2-1; TRBD2 aligns across 11 bases. Germline assignment: CDR1 SGHNT and CDR2 YYREEE (reference sequence). The V segment lost 7 bases and the J segment 5 bases; nucleotides outside the gene matches: 11. This CDR3 comprises 16 residues. CDR3: CASLAGGPGGNNEQFF. DNA of the CDR3: TGTGCCAGCTTAGCGGGAGGGCCAGGGGGGAACAATGAGCAGTTCTTC. The full variable domain, its missing parts supplied by reference TRBV5-4 and TRBJ2-1, is ETGVTQSPTHLIKTRGQQVTLRCSSQSGHNTVSWYQQALGQGPQFIFQYYREEENGRGNFPPRFSGLQFPNYSSELNVNALELDDSALYLCASLAGGPGGNNEQFFGPGTRLTVL.

The genes are TRBV2 and TRBJ2-2; 8 bases map to TRBD2. The CDR3 sequence is 14 residues long. Germline V gives CDR1 SNHLY, CDR2 FYNNEI. Trimming removed 3 bases from V and 5 bases from J; junction bases left unmatched: 2. In DNA, the CDR3 is TGTGCCAGCAGTGACCCTAGCGGGACCGGGGAGCTGTTTTTT. Encoded protein: CASSDPSGTGELFF.

The rearrangement uses TRBV11-3 and TRBJ2-2; 9 nucleotides line up with TRBD1. This CDR3 is 16 amino acids long. CDR1 is SGHNT, CDR2 YENEEA, per germline. Germline trimming cut 1 base from V and 5 bases from J; bases unmatched to any gene: 5. The CDR3 nucleotides are TGTGCCAGCAGCTTAGCAACAGGGGGCTGGACCGGGGAGCTGTTTTTT. Amino acid sequence: CASSLATGGWTGELFF.

The chain carries TRBV19 and TRBJ2-1; 9 bases agree with TRBD1. The CDR3 contains 16 residues. With V trimmed by 10 bases and J by 10 bases, 20 bases remained unmatched. Germline values: CDR1 LNHDA, CDR2 SQIVND (reference sequence). The CDR3 spells CATHAAGTGPLREQFF. As DNA, the CDR3 is TGTGCCACCCATGCGGCCGGGACAGGGCCGTTGAGGGAGCAGTTCTTC.

V is TRBV13 and J is TRBJ2-1; 9 nucleotides match TRBD2. Germline CDR1 is PRHDT and CDR2 is FYEKMQ (reference sequence). V trimming: 4 bases; J trimming: 5 bases; junction bases outside the gene matches: 12. This CDR3 contains 17 residues. CDR3 residues: CASSSRGLAGANNEQFF. The CDR3, as DNA: TGTGCCAGCAGCTCGCGGGGGTTAGCGGGAGCAAACAATGAGCAGTTCTTC. Supplemented by reference TRBV13 and TRBJ2-1, the full variable domain reads AAGVIQSPRHLIKEKRETATLKCYPIPRHDTVYWYQQGPGQDPQFLISFYEKMQSDKGSIPDRFSAQQFSDYHSELNMSSLELGDSALYFCASSSRGLAGANNEQFFGPGTRLTVL.

This chain connects TRBV29-1 to TRBJ2-5; D tentatively reads TRBD1 or TRBD2 (5 bases each). V lost 6 bases and J 5 bases, leaving 16 bases between the germline ends. Germline-derived CDR1 and CDR2 are SQVTM and ANQGSEA. The CDR3 is made up of 13 amino acids. The CDR3 loop is CSVPGRPEETQYF. CDR3 coding DNA: TGCAGCGTCCCAGGGAGACCGGAGGAGACCCAGTACTTC.

CDR3 region: CASSPFRDTSYEQYF. The CDR3 nucleotides read TGTGCCAGCTCACCGTTCCGGGACACCTCCTACGAGCAGTACTTC. The J gene is TRBJ2-7, the V gene TRBV18; D perhaps matches TRBD1 (6 bases). V dropped 3 bases and J dropped 0 bases, with 12 bases sitting between them. Germline V gene sequence: CDR1 KGHSH, CDR2 LQKENI. This CDR3 region has 15 residues.